The 3 T cell receptor beta chains below were found in one sample sequenced in a study of T cells after posttransplantation cyclophosphamide. Sequencing was performed with immunoSEQ multiplex PCR; in TCRdb, only in-frame clones are kept and a portion is missing. The table lists about 15,000 clones, more than 75% of them singletons. Controls had myeloablative marrow grafts with methotrexate and calcineurin inhibitor, sampled at 1 year. The sample was PBMCs, taken after an allogeneic stem cell transplant with a calcineurin inhibitor and methotrexate. The receptors come from a male patient between 45 and 59 years old who received an allogeneic stem cell transplant from an unrelated donor, was CMV-positive, and had chronic GVHD only. The T cells may partly be graft donor cells.

This CDR3 is CASSAAGGTGYEQYF. CDR3 in DNA: TGTGCCAGTAGTGCCGCAGGGGGCACGGGCTACGAGCAGTACTTC. The chain uses TRBV19 and TRBJ2-7; 8 bases align to TRBD1. V gave up 5 bases and J gave up 3 bases; unmatched junction bases: 9. The CDR3 has 15 residues. From germline, CDR1 is LNHDA and CDR2 SQIVND (reference sequence).

The gene calls are TRBV7-3 and TRBJ2-7, with D possibly being TRBD2 (5 bases). CDR1 is SGHTA, CDR2 FQGTGA, per germline. The CDR3 loop spans 16 amino acids. V lost 0 bases and J 0 bases, leaving 12 bases between the germline ends. CDR3 DNA sequence: TGTGCCAGCAGCTTAACGAGGACTGTGAGCTCCTACGAGCAGTACTTC. It translates to CASSLTRTVSSYEQYF. The full variable domain, in which reference TRBV7-3 and TRBJ2-7 provide the parts outside the CDR3, is GAGVSQTPSNKVTEKGKYVELRCDPISGHTALYWYRQSLGQGPEFLIYFQGTGAADDSGLPNDRFFAVRPEGSVSTLKIQRTERGDSAVYLCASSLTRTVSSYEQYFGPGTRLTVT.

This chain connects TRBV29-1 to TRBJ2-2; weak D call: TRBD2 (6 bases). Germline V lookup: CDR1 SQVTM, CDR2 ANQGSEA. The ends were cut back, 7 bases at V and 7 bases at J, with 19 bases in the middle. There are 14 residues in the CDR3. CDR3 residues: CSAASGGQYGELFF. CDR3 sequence (DNA): TGCAGCGCTGCGTCAGGAGGGCAGTACGGGGAGCTGTTTTTT.